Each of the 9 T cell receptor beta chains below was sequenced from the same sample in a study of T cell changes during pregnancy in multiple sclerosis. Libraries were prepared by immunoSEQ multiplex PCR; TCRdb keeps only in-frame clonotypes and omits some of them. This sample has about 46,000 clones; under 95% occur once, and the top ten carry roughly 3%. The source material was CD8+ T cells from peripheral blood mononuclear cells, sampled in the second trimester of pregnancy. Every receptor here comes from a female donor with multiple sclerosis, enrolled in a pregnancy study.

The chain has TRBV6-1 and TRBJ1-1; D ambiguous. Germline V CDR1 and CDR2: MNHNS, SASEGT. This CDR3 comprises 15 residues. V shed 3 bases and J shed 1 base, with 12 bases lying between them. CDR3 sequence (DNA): TGTGCCAGCAGTGAGATTATCAGACAGAACACTGAAGCTTTCTTT. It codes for CASSEIIRQNTEAFF.

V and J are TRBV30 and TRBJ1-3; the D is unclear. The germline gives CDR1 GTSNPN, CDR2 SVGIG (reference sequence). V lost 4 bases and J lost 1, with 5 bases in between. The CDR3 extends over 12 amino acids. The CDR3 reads CAWMSSGNTIYF. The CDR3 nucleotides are TGTGCCTGGATGTCATCTGGAAACACCATATATTTT.

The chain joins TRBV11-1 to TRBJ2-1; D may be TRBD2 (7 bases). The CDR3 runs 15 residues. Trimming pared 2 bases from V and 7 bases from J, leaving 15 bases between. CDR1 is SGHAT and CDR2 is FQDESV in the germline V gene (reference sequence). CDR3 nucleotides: TGTGCCAGCAGCTTACACCCGGGGGGCATAAATGAGCAGTTCTTC. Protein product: CASSLHPGGINEQFF. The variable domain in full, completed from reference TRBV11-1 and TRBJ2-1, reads EAEVAQSPRYKITEKSQAVAFWCDPISGHATLYWYRQILGQGPELLVQFQDESVVDDSQLPKDRFSAERLKGVDSTLKIQPAELGDSAMYLCASSLHPGGINEQFFGPGTRLTVL.

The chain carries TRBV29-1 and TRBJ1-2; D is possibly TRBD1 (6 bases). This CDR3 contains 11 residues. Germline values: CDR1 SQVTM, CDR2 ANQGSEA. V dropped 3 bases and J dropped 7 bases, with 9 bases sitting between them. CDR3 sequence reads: CSVDGGAGYTF. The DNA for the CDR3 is TGCAGCGTTGATGGGGGGGCTGGCTACACCTTC.

The CDR3 DNA sequence: TGTGCCAGCAGCTTAGGGGGCCCAACCTACAATGAGCAGTTCTTC. Translation gives CASSLGGPTYNEQFF. This chain uses TRBV13 with TRBJ2-1; no clear D. CDR1 and CDR2 (germline): PRHDT, FYEKMQ (reference sequence). This CDR3 has 15 residues. V lost 0 bases, J lost 2 bases, and 8 bases lay in between.

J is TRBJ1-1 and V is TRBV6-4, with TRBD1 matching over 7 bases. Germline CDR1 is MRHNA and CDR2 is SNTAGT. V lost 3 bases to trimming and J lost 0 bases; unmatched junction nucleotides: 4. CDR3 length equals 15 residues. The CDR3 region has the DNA TGTGCCAGCAGTGAAACAGGGGATATGAACACTGAAGCTTTCTTT. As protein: CASSETGDMNTEAFF.

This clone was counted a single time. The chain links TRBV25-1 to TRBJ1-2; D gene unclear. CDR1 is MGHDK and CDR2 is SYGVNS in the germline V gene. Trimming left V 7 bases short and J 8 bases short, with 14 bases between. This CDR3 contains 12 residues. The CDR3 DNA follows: TGTGCCAGCACCGGGGAGATTTACGGCTACACCTTC. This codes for CASTGEIYGYTF.

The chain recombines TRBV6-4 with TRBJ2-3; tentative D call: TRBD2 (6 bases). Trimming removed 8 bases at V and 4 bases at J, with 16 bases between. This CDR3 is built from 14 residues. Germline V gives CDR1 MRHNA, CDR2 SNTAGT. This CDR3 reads CASAPEGSADTQYF. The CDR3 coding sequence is TGTGCCAGCGCCCCGGAGGGCAGCGCAGATACGCAGTATTTT.

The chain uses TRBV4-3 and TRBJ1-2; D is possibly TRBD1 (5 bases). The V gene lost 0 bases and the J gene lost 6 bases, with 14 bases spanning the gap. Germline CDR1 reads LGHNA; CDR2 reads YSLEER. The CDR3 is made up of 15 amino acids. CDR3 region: CASSQDRVLGNGYTF. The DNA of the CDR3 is TGCGCCAGCAGCCAAGACAGGGTTTTGGGGAATGGCTACACCTTC.